This T cell receptor beta chain emerged from a study of T-cell memory formation after mild COVID-19. The germline gives CDR1 SGHVT, CDR2 SQSDAQ. This CDR3 region has 15 residues. V was cut by 1 base and J by 0 bases, with 10 bases left in between. TCRdb reprocessed the 5' RACE reads with MiXCR, giving one entry per CDR3 protein. The sample shows about half a million distinct CDR3 sequences, 15% to 20% of them seen only once. The table lists this clonotype with a few counts. The sequencing input was PBMCs or a T cell subset sorted from them (not recorded which). The sequence was obtained from an adult woman who had mild COVID-19 (a few samples of this study predate the infection). Cell type and time point are not known. This chain uses TRBV7-4 with TRBJ2-7; no clear D. The CDR3 coding sequence is TGTGCCAGCAGCTTAGTAGGGAATACCTCCTACGAGCAGTACTTC. It yields the protein CASSLVGNTSYEQYF.